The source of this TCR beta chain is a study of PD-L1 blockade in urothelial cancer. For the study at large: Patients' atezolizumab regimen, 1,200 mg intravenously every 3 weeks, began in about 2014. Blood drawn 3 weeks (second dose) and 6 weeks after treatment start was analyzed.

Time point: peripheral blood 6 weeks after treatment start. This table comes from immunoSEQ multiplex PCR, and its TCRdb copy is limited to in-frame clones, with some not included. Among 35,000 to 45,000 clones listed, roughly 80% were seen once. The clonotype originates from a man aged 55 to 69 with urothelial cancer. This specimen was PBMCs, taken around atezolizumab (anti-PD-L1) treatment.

DNA of the CDR3: TGTGCCAGCAGCTTACCGTACGGCAATGAGCAGTTCTTC. Protein product: CASSLPYGNEQFF. The rearrangement links TRBV11-2 to TRBJ2-1; D remains unclear. Germline V lookup: CDR1 SGHAT, CDR2 FQNNGV. The CDR3 has 13 amino acids. V dropped 2 bases and J dropped 6 bases, with 8 bases sitting between them.